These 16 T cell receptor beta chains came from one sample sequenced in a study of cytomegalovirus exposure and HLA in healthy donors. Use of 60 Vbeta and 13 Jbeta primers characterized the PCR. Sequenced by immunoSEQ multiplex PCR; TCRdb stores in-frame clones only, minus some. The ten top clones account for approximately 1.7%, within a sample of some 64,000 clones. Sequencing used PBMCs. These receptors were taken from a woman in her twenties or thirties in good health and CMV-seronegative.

The chain's CDR3 is CASSLASAYGYTF. In DNA form, the CDR3 reads TGTGCCAGCAGCTTGGCCAGCGCCTATGGCTACACCTTC. This chain joins TRBV5-8 and TRBJ1-2; D is unresolved. The V gene's germline CDR1 is SGHTS and CDR2 YDEGEE. The CDR3 covers 13 residues. V was trimmed by 0 bases and J by 4 bases, leaving 7 bases between them.

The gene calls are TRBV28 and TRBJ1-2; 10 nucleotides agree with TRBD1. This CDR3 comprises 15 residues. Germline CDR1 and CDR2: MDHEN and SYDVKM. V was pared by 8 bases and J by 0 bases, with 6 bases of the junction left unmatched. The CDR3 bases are TGTGCCAGCGGTCGACAGGGGGCTCCTAACTATGGCTACACCTTC. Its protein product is CASGRQGAPNYGYTF.

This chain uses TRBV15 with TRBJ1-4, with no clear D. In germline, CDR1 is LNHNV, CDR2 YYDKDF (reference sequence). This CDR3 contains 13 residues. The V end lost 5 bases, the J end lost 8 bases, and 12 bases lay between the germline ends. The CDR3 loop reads CATSLRPWEKLFF. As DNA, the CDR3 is TGTGCCACCAGCCTCAGGCCATGGGAAAAACTGTTTTTT.

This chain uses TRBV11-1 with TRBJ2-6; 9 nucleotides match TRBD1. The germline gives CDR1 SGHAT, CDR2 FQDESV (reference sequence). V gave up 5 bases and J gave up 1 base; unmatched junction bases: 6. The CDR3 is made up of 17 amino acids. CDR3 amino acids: CASSVTGGWSGANVLTF. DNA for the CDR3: TGTGCCAGCAGCGTGACAGGGGGATGGTCTGGGGCCAACGTCCTGACTTTC.

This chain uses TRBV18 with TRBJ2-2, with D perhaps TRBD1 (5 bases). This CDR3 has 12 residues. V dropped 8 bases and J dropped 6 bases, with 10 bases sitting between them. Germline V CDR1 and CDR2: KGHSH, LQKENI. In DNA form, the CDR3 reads TGTGCCAGCGCGCAGGGTGCCGGGGAGCTGTTTTTT. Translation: CASAQGAGELFF. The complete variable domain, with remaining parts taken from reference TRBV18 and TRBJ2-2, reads NAGVMQNPRHLVRRRGQEARLRCSPMKGHSHVYWYRQLPEEGLKFMVYLQKENIIDESGMPKERFSAEFPKEGPSILRIQQVVRGDSAAYFCASAQGAGELFFGEGSRLTVL.

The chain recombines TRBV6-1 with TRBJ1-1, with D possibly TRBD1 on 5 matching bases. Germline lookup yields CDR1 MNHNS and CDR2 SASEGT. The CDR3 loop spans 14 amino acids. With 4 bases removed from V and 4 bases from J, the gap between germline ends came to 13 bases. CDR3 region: CASSGDSGVTEAFF. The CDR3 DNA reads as TGTGCCAGCAGTGGAGACAGTGGGGTCACTGAAGCTTTCTTT.

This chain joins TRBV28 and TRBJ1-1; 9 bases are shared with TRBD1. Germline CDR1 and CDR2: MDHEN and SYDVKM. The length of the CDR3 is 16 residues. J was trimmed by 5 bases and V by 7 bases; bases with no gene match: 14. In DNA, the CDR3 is TGTGCCAGCATTTCAGTAGCCCGACAGGGGGGTACTGAAGCTTTCTTT. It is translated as CASISVARQGGTEAFF.

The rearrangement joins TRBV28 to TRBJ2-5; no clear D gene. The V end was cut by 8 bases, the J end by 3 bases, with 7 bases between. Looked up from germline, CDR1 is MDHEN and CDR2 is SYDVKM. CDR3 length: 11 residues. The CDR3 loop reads CASGDEETQYF. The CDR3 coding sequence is TGTGCCAGCGGAGACGAAGAGACCCAGTACTTC.

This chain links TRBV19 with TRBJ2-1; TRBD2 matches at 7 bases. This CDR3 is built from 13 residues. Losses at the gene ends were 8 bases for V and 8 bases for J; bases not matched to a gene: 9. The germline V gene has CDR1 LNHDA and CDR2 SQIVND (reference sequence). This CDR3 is CASSLAVFDEQFF. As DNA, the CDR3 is TGTGCCAGTTCCCTAGCGGTTTTTGATGAGCAGTTCTTC.

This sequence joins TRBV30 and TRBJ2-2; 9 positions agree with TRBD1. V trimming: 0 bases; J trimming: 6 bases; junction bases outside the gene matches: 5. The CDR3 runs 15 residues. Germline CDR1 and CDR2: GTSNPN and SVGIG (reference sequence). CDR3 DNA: TGTGCCTGGAGTGTGCAGGACAGGGGAGCCGGGGAGCTGTTTTTT. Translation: CAWSVQDRGAGELFF.

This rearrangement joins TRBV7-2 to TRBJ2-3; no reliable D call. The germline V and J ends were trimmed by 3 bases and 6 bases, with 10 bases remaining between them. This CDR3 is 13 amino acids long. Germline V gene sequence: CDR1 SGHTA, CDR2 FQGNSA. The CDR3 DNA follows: TGTGCCAGCAGCTTCACCGCCCAGGATACGCAGTATTTT. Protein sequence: CASSFTAQDTQYF.

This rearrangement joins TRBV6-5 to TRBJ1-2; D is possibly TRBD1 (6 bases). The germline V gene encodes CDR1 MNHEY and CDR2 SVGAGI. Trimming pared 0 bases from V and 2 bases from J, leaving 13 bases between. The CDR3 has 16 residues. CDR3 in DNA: TGTGCCAGCAGTTACTCTACGACGGGGGGCAACTATGGCTACACCTTC. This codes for CASSYSTTGGNYGYTF.

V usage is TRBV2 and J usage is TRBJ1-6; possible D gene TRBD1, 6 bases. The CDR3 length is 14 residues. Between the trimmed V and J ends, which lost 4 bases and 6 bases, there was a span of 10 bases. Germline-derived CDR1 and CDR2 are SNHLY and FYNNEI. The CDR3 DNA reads TGTGCCAGCAGTGCCCTAGGGGGTAATTCACCCCTCCACTTT. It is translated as CASSALGGNSPLHF.

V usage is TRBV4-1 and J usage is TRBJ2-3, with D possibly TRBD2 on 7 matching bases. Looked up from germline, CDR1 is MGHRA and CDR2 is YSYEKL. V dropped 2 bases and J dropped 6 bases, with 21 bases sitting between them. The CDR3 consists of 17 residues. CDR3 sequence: CASSQRGTGGLLDTQYF. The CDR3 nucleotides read TGCGCCAGCAGCCAAAGGGGGACGGGAGGCCTCCTGGATACGCAGTATTTT.

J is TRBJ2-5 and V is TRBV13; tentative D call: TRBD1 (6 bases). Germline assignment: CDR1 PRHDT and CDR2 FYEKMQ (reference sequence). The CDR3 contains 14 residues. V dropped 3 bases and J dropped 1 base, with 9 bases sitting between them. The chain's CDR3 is CASSFGQSQETQYF. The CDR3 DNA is TGTGCCAGCAGCTTTGGACAGTCCCAAGAGACCCAGTACTTC.

Written as DNA, the CDR3 is TGTGCCAGCAGTTACTCGACAGGGATGTACGAGCAGTACTTC. This translates into CASSYSTGMYEQYF. The chain employs TRBV6-5 and TRBJ2-7, with TRBD1 matching over 7 bases. Trimming took 0 bases from V and 4 from J; bases not matched to a gene: 3. Looked up from germline, CDR1 is MNHEY and CDR2 is SVGAGI. The CDR3 contains 14 residues.